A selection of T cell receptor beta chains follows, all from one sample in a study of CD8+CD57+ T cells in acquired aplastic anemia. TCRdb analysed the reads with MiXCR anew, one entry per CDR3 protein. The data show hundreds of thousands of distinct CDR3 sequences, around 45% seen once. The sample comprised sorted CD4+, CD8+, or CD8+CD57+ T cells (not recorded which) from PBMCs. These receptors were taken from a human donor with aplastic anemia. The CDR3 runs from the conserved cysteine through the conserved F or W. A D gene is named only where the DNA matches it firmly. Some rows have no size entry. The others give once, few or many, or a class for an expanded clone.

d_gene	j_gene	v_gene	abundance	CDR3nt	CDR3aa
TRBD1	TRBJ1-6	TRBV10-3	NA	TGTGCCACCTGGAGAGCAGACAGGGAAGGGTATAATTCACCCCTCTACTTT	CATWRADREGYNSPLYF
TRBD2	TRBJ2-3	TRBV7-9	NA	TGTGCCAGCAGCCCCCTGACTAGCGGGGGCTACACAGGTACGCAGTATTTT	CASSPLTSGGYTGTQYF
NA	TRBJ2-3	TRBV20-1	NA	TGCAGTGCTAGAGGTCAGGCTGAGAGCACAGATACGCAGTATTTT	CSARGQAESTDTQYF
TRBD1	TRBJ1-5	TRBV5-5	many	TGTGCCAGCAGCGCGACAGGGAATCAGCCCCAGCATTTT	CASSATGNQPQHF
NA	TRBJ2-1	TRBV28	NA	TGTGCCAGCAGTCCCTCCTGGTCGGGGTTCTTC	CASSPSWSGFF
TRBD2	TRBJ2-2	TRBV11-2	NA	TGTGCCAGCAGCCTTCGTCACAGCGGGGGACACGGGGAGCTGTTTTTT	CASSLRHSGGHGELFF
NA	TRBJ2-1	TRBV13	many	TGTGCCAGCAGCTCGAAAGCCTTCAAGATCTTGAATGAGCAGTTCTTC	CASSSKAFKILNEQFF
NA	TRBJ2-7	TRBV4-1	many	TGCGCCAGCAGCCAAGCAAGAAGCTACGAGCAGTACTTC	CASSQARSYEQYF
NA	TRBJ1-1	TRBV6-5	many	TGTGCCAGCAGTCCGATTCAGGGGAGCGTGAACACTGAAGCTTTCTTT	CASSPIQGSVNTEAFF
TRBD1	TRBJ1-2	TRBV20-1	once	TGCAGTGCTAGAGATTCGGCAGGGGGCGGCTATGGCTACACCTTC	CSARDSAGGGYGYTF
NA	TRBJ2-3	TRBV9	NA	TGTGCCAGCAGCGAGCAGGGACGGAGCTACGATACGCAGTATTTT	CASSEQGRSYDTQYF
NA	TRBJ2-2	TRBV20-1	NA	TGCAGTGCTAGAGACCCCTCGGAGCGAACGAACACCGGGGAGCTGTTTTTT	CSARDPSERTNTGELFF
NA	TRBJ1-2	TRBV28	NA	TGTGCCGGGGAGGATACCTATGGCTACACCTTC	CAGEDTYGYTF
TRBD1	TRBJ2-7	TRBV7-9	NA	TGTGCCAGCAGCGCGACAGGGATGTACGAGCAGTACTTC	CASSATGMYEQYF
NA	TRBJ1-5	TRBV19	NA	TGTGCCAGTAGCCAAGGGGGAGGGCATCAGCCCCAGCATTTT	CASSQGGGHQPQHF
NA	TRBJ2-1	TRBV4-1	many	TGCGCCAGCAGCCATACTTGGGACCGGAATGAGCAGTTCTTC	CASSHTWDRNEQFF
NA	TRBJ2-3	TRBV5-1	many	TGCGCCAGCAGACTTGTAGATACGCAGTATTTT	CASRLVDTQYF
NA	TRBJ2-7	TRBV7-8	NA	TGTGCCAGCAGCTTATATCAGGGGAGCTCCTACGAGCAGTACTTC	CASSLYQGSSYEQYF
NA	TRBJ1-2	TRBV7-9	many	TGTGCCAGCAGCAGACCCGAGAACGCGCACTATGGCTACACCTTC	CASSRPENAHYGYTF
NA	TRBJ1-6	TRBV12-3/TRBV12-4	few	TGTGCCAGCAGTTTCGCAATCCCAGGTTCACCCCTCCACTTT	CASSFAIPGSPLHF
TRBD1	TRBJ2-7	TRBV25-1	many	TGTGCCAGCAGTGAGACCGGACAGGGCTCCTACGAGCAGTACTTC	CASSETGQGSYEQYF
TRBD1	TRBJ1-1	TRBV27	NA	TGTGCCAGCAGTCACACCGCTATTACAGGGGATGGTACTGAAGCTTTCTTT	CASSHTAITGDGTEAFF
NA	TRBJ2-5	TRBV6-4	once	TGTGCCAGCAGTCCAGGGGGGAGAGAGACCCAGTACTTC	CASSPGGRETQYF
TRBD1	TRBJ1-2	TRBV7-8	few	TGTGCCAGCAGCCGGGGACAGGGGGCCTACTATGGCTACACCTTC	CASSRGQGAYYGYTF
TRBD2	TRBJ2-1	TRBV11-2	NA	TGTGCCAGCAGCTTAGACAGGGCTAGCGGAAATGAGCAGTTCTTC	CASSLDRASGNEQFF
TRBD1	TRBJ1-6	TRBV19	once	TGTGCCAGCAAGGGGGACAGGTATGAAAATTCACCCCTCCACTTT	CASKGDRYENSPLHF
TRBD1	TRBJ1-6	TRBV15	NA	TGTGCCACCAGCAGGACAGGGGATAATTCACCCCTCCACTTT	CATSRTGDNSPLHF
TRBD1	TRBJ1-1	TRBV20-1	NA	TGCAGTGCCCGAGGGGACAGGAACACTGAAGCTTTCTTT	CSARGDRNTEAFF